The rows below give T cell receptor beta chains drawn from one sample of a study of cytomegalovirus exposure and HLA in healthy donors. Profiling relied on immunoSEQ multiplex PCR, and the TCRdb table lists in-frame clones only, not all of them. This sample contains over 100,000 clones. The specimen was PBMCs. All receptors come from a woman in her thirties or forties in good health and CMV-seropositive. CDR3s include the opening cysteine and the closing phenylalanine or tryptophan. Each record gives: J gene, V gene, CDR3 protein.

J: TRBJ2-3
V: TRBV28
CDR3: CASSPEREIPDTQYF

J: TRBJ2-1
V: TRBV4-3
CDR3: CASSQEPPGWSLAGVNEQFF

J: TRBJ2-7
V: TRBV12-2
CDR3: CASRLSTSGSSYEQYF

J: TRBJ2-1
V: TRBV7-2
CDR3: CASSLRSSGERTYWNEQFF

J: TRBJ1-3
V: TRBV5-5
CDR3: CASSYLGQGSGNTIYF

J: TRBJ2-5
V: TRBV7-9
CDR3: CASSPRTGQVTQYF

J: TRBJ2-7
V: TRBV6-5
CDR3: CASSYSRQGGNEQYF

J: TRBJ1-5
V: TRBV23-1
CDR3: CASSQTESNQPQHF

J: TRBJ1-5
V: TRBV5-6
CDR3: CASSLTGRGSNQPQHF

J: TRBJ1-2
V: TRBV4-1
CDR3: CASSQGRVGDGYTF

J: TRBJ1-4
V: TRBV9
CDR3: CASSPQGGEKLFF

J: TRBJ2-2
V: TRBV11-1
CDR3: CATMGWTTGGNTGELFF

J: TRBJ2-2
V: TRBV19
CDR3: CASRREGEVGELFF

J: .
V: TRBV7-3
CDR3: CASSLGGGQLYEQYF

J: TRBJ2-3
V: TRBV29-1
CDR3: CSVSMTGGFGDTQYF

J: TRBJ2-1
V: TRBV6-6
CDR3: CASSRGQGGNEQFF

J: TRBJ2-3
V: TRBV7-9
CDR3: CASSSRAGGSNTQYF

J: TRBJ2-7
V: TRBV5-1
CDR3: CASSLEAGSPYEQYF

J: TRBJ2-1
V: TRBV2
CDR3: CASSEGQAGQIYNEQFF

J: TRBJ1-1
V: TRBV14
CDR3: CASSISGSTEAFF

J: TRBJ1-4
V: TRBV27
CDR3: CASSPYGGANEKLFF

J: TRBJ2-2
V: TRBV7-9
CDR3: CASSSDRGVTGELFF

J: TRBJ1-4
V: TRBV5-1
CDR3: CASSLGDRGNEKLFF

J: TRBJ2-7
V: TRBV11-2
CDR3: CASSLNGGGAAGVGEQYF

J: TRBJ2-6
V: TRBV4-3
CDR3: CASSQVAAGQGGSGANVLTF

J: TRBJ1-3
V: TRBV19
CDR3: CASGQPFSGNTIYF

J: TRBJ2-1
V: TRBV11-3
CDR3: CASSLGGGVHNEQFF

J: TRBJ1-5
V: TRBV28
CDR3: CASSLDRIGGNQPQHF

J: TRBJ2-1
V: TRBV18
CDR3: CASSPQTGVYEQFF

J: TRBJ2-5
V: TRBV19
CDR3: CASSIAWASQETQYF

J: TRBJ1-3
V: TRBV6-4
CDR3: CASLWVAQRGRNTIYF

J: TRBJ2-5
V: TRBV5-4
CDR3: CASSSTGVDQETQYF

J: TRBJ2-7
V: TRBV29-1
CDR3: CSAGTGRGYEQYF

J: TRBJ2-1
V: TRBV5-1
CDR3: CASSLFTSYNEQFF

J: TRBJ1-1
V: TRBV5-1
CDR3: CASSLTTGTGGTEAFF

J: TRBJ1-2
V: TRBV5-1
CDR3: CASSLDGKDGYTF

J: TRBJ1-4
V: TRBV2
CDR3: CASRYGGIQANEKLFF

J: TRBJ2-1
V: TRBV30
CDR3: CAWSLTSGYFIEQFF

J: TRBJ2-1
V: TRBV29-1
CDR3: CSVEGPGQGEQFF

J: TRBJ2-7
V: TRBV10-1
CDR3: CASSETERECNYEQYF

J: TRBJ1-1
V: TRBV4-1
CDR3: CASSQDVAGSRNTEAFF

J: TRBJ2-2
V: TRBV11-2
CDR3: CASSLAAINTGELFF

J: TRBJ2-7
V: TRBV11-3
CDR3: CASSHAEGGRGREQYF

J: TRBJ2-7
V: TRBV11-2
CDR3: CASSPRTPVSYEQYF

J: TRBJ2-5
V: TRBV2
CDR3: CARGQQETQYF

J: TRBJ2-7
V: TRBV5-1
CDR3: CASSLGQAAYEQYF

J: TRBJ2-2
V: TRBV10-3
CDR3: CAISESNSGRANTGELFF

J: TRBJ2-1
V: TRBV9
CDR3: CASSVDLLAGGYNEQFF

J: TRBJ2-4
V: TRBV5-1
CDR3: CASSLDGRDVFQYF

J: TRBJ2-7
V: TRBV11-2
CDR3: CASSFRTGSPHEQYF

J: TRBJ2-5
V: TRBV5-1
CDR3: CASSLGRGQGRETQYF

J: TRBJ2-7
V: TRBV14
CDR3: CASSQGSEQYF

J: TRBJ1-2
V: TRBV6-5
CDR3: CASSYAGQGVGYGYTF

J: TRBJ1-5
V: TRBV18
CDR3: CASSPMGQRINQPQHF